Reported below is one T cell receptor (beta chain). V lost 2 bases, J lost 8 bases, and 19 bases lay in between. The CDR3 is made up of 16 amino acids. Germline CDR1 is SGHDN and CDR2 is FVKESK. This sample is drawn from a study of blood T cells in healthy people across ages. PCR was performed a second time for 7 to 11 cycles using a sample-barcoded 5' primer and a J-beta primer mix. TCRdb analysed the 5' RACE reads with MiXCR anew, one entry per CDR3 protein. Among some 1.5 million distinct CDR3 sequences listed, 28% were seen once. This sequence originates from a woman aged 30 to 39 in good health. The rearrangement joins TRBV14 to TRBJ2-1, with TRBD1 as a possible D gene (6 bases). Source material: blood. The CDR3 bases are TGTGCCAGCAGCCAACCGCTACTCCGGGACAAAGATGAGCAGTTCTTC. It translates to CASSQPLLRDKDEQFF.